Below are 16 T cell receptor beta chains sequenced from a single sample in a study of blood T cell repertoires in COVID-19 (dated by TCRdb to 2019 to 2021). The library was prepared using the immunoSEQ multiplex PCR assay. Sourced from immuneACCESS, this table was stored by TCRdb with only in-frame sequences that have V and J called. A share of the clones is absent; for the studies checked, an unresolved V gene accounts for under half, and the remainder has no known explanation. A total of 70,000 to 80,000 clones appear in this sample, 85% to 95% of them only once. The ten biggest clones cover approximately 4.8% of the sample. The sequenced material came from peripheral blood. Receptors were obtained from a woman aged 55-75 years with active COVID-19.

The chain carries TRBV7-2 and TRBJ2-7; TRBD2 aligns across 12 bases. CDR3 length equals 14 residues. Trimming removed 3 bases from V and 3 bases from J; junction bases left unmatched: 0. The germline V gene encodes CDR1 SGHTA and CDR2 FQGNSA. CDR3 residues: CASSLTSGSYEQYF. Written as DNA, the CDR3 is TGTGCCAGCAGCTTGACTAGCGGGAGCTACGAGCAGTACTTC.

This clone was counted only a few times. V and J are TRBV27 and TRBJ1-6; TRBD1 might be the D (6 bases). This CDR3 spans 14 amino acids. V lost 6 bases and J 6 bases, leaving 12 bases between the germline ends. Germline V lookup: CDR1 MNHEY, CDR2 SMNVEV (reference sequence). This CDR3 is CASRLTGSNSPLHF. For the CDR3, the DNA is TGTGCCAGCAGACTAACAGGGAGTAATTCACCCCTCCACTTT.

The V call is TRBV5-1, the J call TRBJ2-3; 10 bases map to TRBD2. The V and J ends lost 4 bases and 1 base, in that order; junction bases with no gene match: 6. The CDR3 is 16 amino acids. Germline V gene data show CDR1 as SGHRS and CDR2 as YFSETQ. The DNA of the CDR3 is TGCGCCAGCAGCCCCACCACTAGCGGGGGCACAGATACGCAGTATTTT. Its translation: CASSPTTSGGTDTQYF.

V usage is TRBV4-1 and J usage is TRBJ1-6; D remains ambiguous. V lost 0 bases and J lost 2, with 11 bases in between. The CDR3 length is 17 residues. Germline-derived CDR1 and CDR2 are MGHRA and YSYEKL. The CDR3: CASSQEGRATYNSPLHF. DNA of the CDR3: TGCGCCAGCAGCCAAGAGGGGAGGGCTACCTATAATTCACCCCTCCACTTT.

The chain recombines TRBV18 with TRBJ2-1; 11 positions match TRBD2. Germline CDR1 and CDR2: KGHSH and LQKENI. V dropped 0 bases and J dropped 1; count of bases not matched to a gene: 8. CDR3 length equals 19 residues. The CDR3 region is CASSPPTSGISSSYNEQFF. The CDR3 region has the DNA TGTGCCAGCTCACCACCGACTAGCGGGATCTCGAGTTCCTACAATGAGCAGTTCTTC.

This clone turned up a few times. The V call is TRBV3-1 (or the pseudogene TRBV3-2), the J call TRBJ2-7, with TRBD1 matching over 8 bases. CDR1 is LGHDT and CDR2 is YNNKEL in the germline V gene (reference sequence). The CDR3 runs to 15 residues. Unmatched junction bases numbered 5, after V lost 3 bases and J lost 1 base. CDR3 sequence: CASSHTGTGSYEQYF. DNA for the CDR3: TGTGCCAGCAGCCACACCGGGACAGGATCCTACGAGCAGTACTTC.

The V call is TRBV5-6, the J call TRBJ2-7; tentative D call: TRBD2 (5 bases). Per germline, CDR1 SGHDT and CDR2 YYEEEE. V lost 5 bases, J lost 13 bases, and 13 bases lay in between. This CDR3 is built from 10 residues. The CDR3 protein is CASRLEEGYF. As DNA, the CDR3 is TGTGCCAGCAGGCTGGAAGAGGGCTACTTC.

The chain combines TRBV28 with TRBJ1-1; 7 nucleotides align to TRBD1. The V segment lost 5 bases and the J segment 1 base; nucleotides outside the gene matches: 4. CDR3 size: 14 residues. Germline V gene sequence: CDR1 MDHEN, CDR2 SYDVKM. CDR3 sequence: CASSTRTGNTEAFF. The CDR3 nucleotides read TGTGCCAGCAGTACTCGGACAGGGAACACTGAAGCTTTCTTT.

The CDR3 loop reads CASSAGTGPQPQHF. In DNA form, the CDR3 reads TGTGCCAGCAGCGCCGGGACAGGGCCCCAGCCCCAGCATTTT. This chain uses TRBV9 with TRBJ1-5; 9 nucleotides line up with TRBD1. CDR1 SGDLS and CDR2 YYNGEE come from the germline V gene. V shed 3 bases, J shed 7 bases, and the junction held 5 bases outside the gene matches. The CDR3 totals 14 residues. The full variable domain, its missing parts supplied by reference TRBV9 and TRBJ1-5, is DSGVTQTPKHLITATGQRVTLRCSPRSGDLSVYWYQQSLDQGLQFLIQYYNGEERAKGNILERFSAQQFPDLHSELNLSSLELGDSALYFCASSAGTGPQPQHFGDGTRLSIL.

The chain joins TRBV5-1 to TRBJ2-7; D possibly corresponds to TRBD1 (7 bases). The V end lost 4 bases, the J end lost 5 bases, and 19 bases lay between the germline ends. Germline loops: CDR1 SGHRS, CDR2 YFSETQ. CDR3 size: 15 residues. The CDR3 sequence: CASSPTRPGGNEQYF. CDR3 in DNA: TGCGCCAGCAGCCCGACCCGGCCAGGGGGGAACGAGCAGTACTTC.

This chain uses TRBV6-1 with TRBJ1-2, with D uncertain. This CDR3 spans 13 amino acids. CDR1 and CDR2 (germline): MNHNS, SASEGT. V lost 2 bases and J 4 bases, leaving 8 bases between the germline ends. The CDR3 reads CASSETTSYGYTF. The CDR3, as DNA: TGTGCCAGCAGTGAAACAACCAGCTATGGCTACACCTTC.

The rearrangement joins TRBV27 to TRBJ2-1, with 9 bases matching TRBD2. Germline CDR1 and CDR2: MNHEY and SMNVEV (reference sequence). The CDR3 spans 18 residues. With 2 bases clipped from V and 1 base from J, the junction kept 9 bases outside the gene matches. The CDR3 region has the DNA TGTGCCAGCAGTTTACGCGGGAGGGCACTTTCTTCCTACAATGAGCAGTTCTTC. It codes for CASSLRGRALSSYNEQFF.

The V gene is TRBV20-1, the J gene TRBJ1-2, with no clear D. This CDR3 spans 13 amino acids. Trimming cost V 3 bases and J 8 bases, with 16 bases left between them. Germline CDR1 reads DFQATT; CDR2 reads SNEGSKA (reference sequence). CDR3 region: CSASIVTSRGYTF. CDR3 nucleotide sequence: TGCAGTGCTAGTATAGTTACATCGCGGGGCTACACCTTC.

The chain combines TRBV4-2 with TRBJ2-1, with 15 positions matching TRBD2. The CDR3 loop spans 15 amino acids. J was trimmed by 7 bases and V by 3 bases; bases with no gene match: 1. Germline CDR1 LGHNA, CDR2 YNFKEQ. CDR3 residues: CASSQGTSGRNEQFF. Written as DNA, the CDR3 is TGTGCCAGCAGCCAGGGGACTAGCGGGAGGAATGAGCAGTTCTTC.

The chain couples TRBV3-1 (or the pseudogene TRBV3-2) to TRBJ2-6; D perhaps matches TRBD1 (5 bases). The germline V and J ends were trimmed by 4 bases and 0 bases, with 7 bases remaining between them. Germline-derived CDR1 and CDR2 are LGHDT and YNNKEL (reference sequence). The CDR3 spans 15 residues. The CDR3 reads CASSPDSSGANVLTF. The CDR3 DNA reads TGTGCCAGCAGCCCTGACAGCTCTGGGGCCAACGTCCTGACTTTC.

The V call is TRBV7-2, the J call TRBJ2-1; TRBD2 matches at 12 bases. There are 15 residues in the CDR3. The V gene end was trimmed by 8 bases and the J gene end by 12 bases; junction bases not matched to a gene: 14. CDR1 SGHTA and CDR2 FQGNSA come from the germline V gene. CDR3 loop: CASGTSGPRGLGQFF. The DNA for the CDR3 is TGTGCCAGCGGGACTAGCGGGCCCCGCGGTTTGGGGCAGTTCTTC.